This T cell receptor beta chain was found in a study of tumor-infiltrating lymphocytes in primary liver carcinoma. This clonotype was seen only a few times. A much larger clone differs by one base, so this may be a read error. This CDR3 has 13 residues. Germline CDR1 is SQVTM and CDR2 is ANQGSEA. TCR beta cDNA was reverse-transcribed from around 0.55 ug of total RNA. The reaction used a constant-region primer and ProtoScript II reverse transcriptase. What produced the TCR beta libraries was three nested multiplex PCR rounds using slightly modified ARM-PCR. TRBV1-TRBV30 forward primers paired with a C-beta reverse primer drove the first two PCR rounds, about 10 cycles each. TCRdb ran MiXCR on the multiplex PCR reads and lists one entry per CDR3 protein. The table includes about 130,000 distinct CDR3 sequences, 64% detected once. DNA and RNA were both co-extracted from 20-30 mg of bulk tissue that had not been sorted. Donors underwent surgery for histopathologically diagnosed primary liver carcinoma.

The gene calls are TRBV29-1 and TRBJ1-2; TRBD1 might be the D (5 bases). The source is an older woman with primary liver carcinoma and hepatitis B virus infection. The sequencing input was liver tumor tissue from sampling region 3. Subset defined: tumor region T3, left-lateral pole. CDR3 DNA sequence: TGCAGCGTTGACGGGGCAGGAAACTATGGCTGCACCTTC. As protein: CSVDGAGNYGCTF.